Detailed here is one TCR beta chain. Its specificity is not known. This specimen comes from a study of shared clonotypes between healthy human individuals. The authors' processing: With immunoSEQ giving junction-only sequences and no quality scores, filtering differed. Measured with immunoSEQ multiplex PCR; TCRdb has only the in-frame clones, and not every one. Clone size and the V and J calls come from that table; the DNA yielded D and trimming. The data show about 490,000 clones, over 60% seen once. The study's findings and limits: What limited the represented genetic and exposure-history diversity was the small number of donors.

Donors were healthy HIV-negative adults without recently reported acute infections or vaccinations. This CDR3 region has 14 residues. J was trimmed by 8 bases and V by 4 bases; bases with no gene match: 7. CDR1 and CDR2 from the germline V gene are SQVTM and ANQGSEA. The gene calls are TRBV29-1 and TRBJ2-1; the match to TRBD2 covers 11 bases. The receptor was isolated from a woman between 40 and 55 years old in good health. Some clones in this sample may be carry-over from other donors' samples. Input material: PBMCs. CDR3 region: CSVGELAGEHEQFF. The CDR3 DNA is TGCAGCGTTGGTGAACTAGCGGGAGAACATGAGCAGTTCTTC.